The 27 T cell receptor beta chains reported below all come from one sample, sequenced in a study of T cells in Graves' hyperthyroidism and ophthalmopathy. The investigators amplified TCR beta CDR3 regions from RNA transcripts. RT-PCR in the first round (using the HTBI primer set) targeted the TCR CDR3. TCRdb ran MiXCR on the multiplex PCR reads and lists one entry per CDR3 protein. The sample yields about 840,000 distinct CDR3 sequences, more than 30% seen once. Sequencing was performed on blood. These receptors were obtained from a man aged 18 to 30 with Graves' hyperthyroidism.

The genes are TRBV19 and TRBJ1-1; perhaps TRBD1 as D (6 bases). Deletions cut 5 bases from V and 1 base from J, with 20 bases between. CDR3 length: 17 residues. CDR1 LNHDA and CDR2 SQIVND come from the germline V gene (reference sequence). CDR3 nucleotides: TGTGCCAGTAGTCCAGCGGGGACACAGACGGGGAACACTGAAGCTTTCTTT. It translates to CASSPAGTQTGNTEAFF.

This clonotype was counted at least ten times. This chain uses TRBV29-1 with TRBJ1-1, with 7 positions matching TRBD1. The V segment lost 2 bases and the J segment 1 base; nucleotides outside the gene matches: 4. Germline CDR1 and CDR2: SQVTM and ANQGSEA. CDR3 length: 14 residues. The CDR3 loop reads CSVEFRGPNTEAFF. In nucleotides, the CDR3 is TGCAGCGTTGAATTTAGGGGGCCGAACACTGAAGCTTTCTTT.

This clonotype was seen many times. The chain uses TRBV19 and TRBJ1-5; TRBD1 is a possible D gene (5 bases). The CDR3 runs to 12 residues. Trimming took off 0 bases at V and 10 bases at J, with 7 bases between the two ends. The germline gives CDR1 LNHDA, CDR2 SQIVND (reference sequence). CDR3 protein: CASSIDWTPQHF. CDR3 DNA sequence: TGTGCCAGTAGTATAGACTGGACACCCCAGCATTTT.

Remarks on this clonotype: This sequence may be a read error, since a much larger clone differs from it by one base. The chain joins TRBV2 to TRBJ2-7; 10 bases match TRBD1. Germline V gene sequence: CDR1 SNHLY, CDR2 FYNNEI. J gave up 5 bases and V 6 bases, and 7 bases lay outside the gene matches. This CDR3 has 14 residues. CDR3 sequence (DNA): TGTGCCAGCAGCTTCGGGACAGGGGTGGACGAGCAGTACTTC. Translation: CASSFGTGVDEQYF.

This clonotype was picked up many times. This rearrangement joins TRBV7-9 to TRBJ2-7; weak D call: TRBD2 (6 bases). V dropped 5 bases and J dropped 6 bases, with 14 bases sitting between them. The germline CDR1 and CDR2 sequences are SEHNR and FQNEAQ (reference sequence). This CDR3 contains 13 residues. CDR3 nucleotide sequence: TGTGCCAGCAGCCCTCCCCGCGGGGCCGAGCAGTACTTC. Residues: CASSPPRGAEQYF.

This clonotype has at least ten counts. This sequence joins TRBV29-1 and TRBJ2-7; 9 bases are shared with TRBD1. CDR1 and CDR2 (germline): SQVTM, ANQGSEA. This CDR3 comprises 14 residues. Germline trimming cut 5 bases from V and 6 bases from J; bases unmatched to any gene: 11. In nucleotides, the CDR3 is TGCAGCGTTAGGGACAGGGACCACGCGGGCGAGCAGTACTTC. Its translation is CSVRDRDHAGEQYF.

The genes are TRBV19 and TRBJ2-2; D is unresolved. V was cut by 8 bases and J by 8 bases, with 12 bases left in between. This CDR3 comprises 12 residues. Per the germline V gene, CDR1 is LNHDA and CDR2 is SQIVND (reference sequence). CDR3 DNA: TGTGCCAGTTCGTGCTCGACAGGGGAGCTGTTTTTT. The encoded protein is CASSCSTGELFF.

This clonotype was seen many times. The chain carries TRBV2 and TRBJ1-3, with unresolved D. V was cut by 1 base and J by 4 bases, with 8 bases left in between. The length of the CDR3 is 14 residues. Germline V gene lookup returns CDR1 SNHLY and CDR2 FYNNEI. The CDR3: CASSEGYRGNTIYF. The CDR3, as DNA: TGTGCCAGCAGTGAAGGATACCGAGGAAACACCATATATTTT.

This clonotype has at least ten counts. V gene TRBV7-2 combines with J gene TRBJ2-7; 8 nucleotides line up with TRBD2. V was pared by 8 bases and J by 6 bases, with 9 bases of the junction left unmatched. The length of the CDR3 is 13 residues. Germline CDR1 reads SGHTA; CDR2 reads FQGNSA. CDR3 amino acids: CASERVAGSEQYF. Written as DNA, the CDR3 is TGTGCCAGCGAGCGAGTAGCGGGATCCGAGCAGTACTTC. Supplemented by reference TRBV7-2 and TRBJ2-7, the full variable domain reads GAGVSQSPSNKVTEKGKDVELRCDPISGHTALYWYRQSLGQGLEFLIYFQGNSAPDKSGLPSDRFSAERTGGSVSTLTIQRTQQEDSAVYLCASERVAGSEQYFGPGTRLTVT.

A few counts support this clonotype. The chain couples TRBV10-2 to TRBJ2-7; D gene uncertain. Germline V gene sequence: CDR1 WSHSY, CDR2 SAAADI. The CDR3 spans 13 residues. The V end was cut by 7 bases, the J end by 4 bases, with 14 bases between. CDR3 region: CASTPVGQYEQYF. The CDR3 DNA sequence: TGCGCCAGCACCCCAGTCGGCCAATACGAGCAGTACTTC.

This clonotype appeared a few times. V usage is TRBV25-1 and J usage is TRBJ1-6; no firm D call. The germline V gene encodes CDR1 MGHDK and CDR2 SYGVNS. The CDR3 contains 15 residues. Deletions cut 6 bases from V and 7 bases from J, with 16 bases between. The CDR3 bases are TGTGCCAGCAGCCAGAGTCTTATCGGGAATTCACCCCTCCACTTT. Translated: CASSQSLIGNSPLHF.

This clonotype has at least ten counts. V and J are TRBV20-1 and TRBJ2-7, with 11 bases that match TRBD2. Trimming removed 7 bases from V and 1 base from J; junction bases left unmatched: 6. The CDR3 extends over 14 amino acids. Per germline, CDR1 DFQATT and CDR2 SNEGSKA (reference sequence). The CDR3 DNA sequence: TGCAGTGGCCTCGGGACTAGCGGATCCTACGAGCAGTACTTC. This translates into CSGLGTSGSYEQYF.

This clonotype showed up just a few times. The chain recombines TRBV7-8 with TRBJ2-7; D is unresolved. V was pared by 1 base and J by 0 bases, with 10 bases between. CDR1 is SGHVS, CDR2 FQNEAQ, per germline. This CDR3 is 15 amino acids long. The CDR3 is CASSLGGWSSYEQYF. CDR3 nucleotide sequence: TGTGCCAGCAGCTTAGGTGGCTGGAGCTCCTACGAGCAGTACTTC.

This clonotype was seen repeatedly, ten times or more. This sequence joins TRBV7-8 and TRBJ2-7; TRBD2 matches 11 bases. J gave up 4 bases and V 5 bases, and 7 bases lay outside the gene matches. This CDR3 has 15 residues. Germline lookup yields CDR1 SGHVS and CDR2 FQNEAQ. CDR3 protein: CASSATSSGRYEQYF. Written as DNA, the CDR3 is TGTGCCAGCAGCGCAACGTCTAGCGGGAGGTACGAGCAGTACTTC.

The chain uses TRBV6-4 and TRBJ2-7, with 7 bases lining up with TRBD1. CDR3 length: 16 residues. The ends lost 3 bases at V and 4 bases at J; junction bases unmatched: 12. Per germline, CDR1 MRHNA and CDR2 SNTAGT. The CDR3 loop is CASSDTRQGKGYEQYF. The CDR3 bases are TGTGCCAGCAGTGATACGAGACAGGGTAAAGGATACGAGCAGTACTTC.

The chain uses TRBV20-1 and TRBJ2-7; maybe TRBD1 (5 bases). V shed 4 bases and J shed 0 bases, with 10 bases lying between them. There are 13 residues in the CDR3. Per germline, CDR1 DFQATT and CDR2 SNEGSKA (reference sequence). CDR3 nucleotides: TGCAGTGCTACGACAGTTCCCTCCTACGAGCAGTACTTC. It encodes CSATTVPSYEQYF.

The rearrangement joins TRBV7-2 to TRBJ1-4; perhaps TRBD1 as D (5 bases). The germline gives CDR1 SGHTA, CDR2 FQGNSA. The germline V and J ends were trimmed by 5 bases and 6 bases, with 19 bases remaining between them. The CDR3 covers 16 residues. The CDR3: CASSLQSGATDEKLFF. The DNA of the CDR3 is TGTGCCAGCAGCCTCCAGTCCGGGGCGACTGATGAAAAACTGTTTTTT.

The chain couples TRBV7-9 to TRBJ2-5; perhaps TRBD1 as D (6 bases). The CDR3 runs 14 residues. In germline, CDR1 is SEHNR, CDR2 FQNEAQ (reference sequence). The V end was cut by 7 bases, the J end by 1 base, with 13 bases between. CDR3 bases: TGTGCCAGCAATCCCTGGGACACCCAAGAGACCCAGTACTTC. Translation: CASNPWDTQETQYF.

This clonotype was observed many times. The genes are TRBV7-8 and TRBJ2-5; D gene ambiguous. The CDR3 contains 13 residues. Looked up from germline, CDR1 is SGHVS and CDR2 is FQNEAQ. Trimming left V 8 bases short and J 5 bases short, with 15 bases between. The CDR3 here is CASAPRWFETQYF. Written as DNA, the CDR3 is TGTGCCAGCGCACCCCGCTGGTTCGAGACCCAGTACTTC.

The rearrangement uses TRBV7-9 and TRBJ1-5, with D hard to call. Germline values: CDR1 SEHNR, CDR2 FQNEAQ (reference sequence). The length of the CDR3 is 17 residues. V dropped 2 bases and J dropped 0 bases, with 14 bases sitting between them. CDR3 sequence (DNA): TGTGCCAGCAGCTTAACTTGGGCGGGTTATAGCAATCAGCCCCAGCATTTT. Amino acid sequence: CASSLTWAGYSNQPQHF. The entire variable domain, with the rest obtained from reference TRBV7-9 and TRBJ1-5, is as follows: DTGVSQNPRHKITKRGQNVTFRCDPISEHNRLYWYRQTLGQGPEFLTYFQNEAQLEKSRLLSDRFSAERPKGSFSTLEIQRTEQGDSAMYLCASSLTWAGYSNQPQHFGDGTRLSIL.

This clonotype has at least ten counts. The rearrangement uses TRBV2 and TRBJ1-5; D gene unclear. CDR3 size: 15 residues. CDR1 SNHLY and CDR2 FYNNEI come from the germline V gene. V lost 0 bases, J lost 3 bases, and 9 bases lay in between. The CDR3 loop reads CASSEALGFNQPQHF. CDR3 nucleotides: TGTGCCAGCAGTGAAGCGTTAGGGTTCAATCAGCCCCAGCATTTT.

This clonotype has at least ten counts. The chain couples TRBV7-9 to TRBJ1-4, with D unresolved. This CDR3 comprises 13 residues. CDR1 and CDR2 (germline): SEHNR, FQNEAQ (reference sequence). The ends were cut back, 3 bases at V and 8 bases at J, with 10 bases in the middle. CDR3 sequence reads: CASSLGREEKLFF. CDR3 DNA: TGTGCCAGCAGCTTGGGGAGAGAGGAAAAACTGTTTTTT.

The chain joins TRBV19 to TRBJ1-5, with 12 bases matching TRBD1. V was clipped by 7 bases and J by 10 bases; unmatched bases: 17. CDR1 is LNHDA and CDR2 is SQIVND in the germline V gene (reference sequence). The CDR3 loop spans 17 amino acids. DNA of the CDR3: TGTGCCAGTAAACCATTCGGGACAGGGGGCGGTAATGGTCCCCAGCATTTT. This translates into CASKPFGTGGGNGPQHF.

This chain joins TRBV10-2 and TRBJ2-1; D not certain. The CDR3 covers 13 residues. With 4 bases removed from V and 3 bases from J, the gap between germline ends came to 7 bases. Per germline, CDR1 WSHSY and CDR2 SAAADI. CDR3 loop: CASSGHGYNEQFF. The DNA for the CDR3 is TGCGCCAGCAGTGGACACGGCTACAATGAGCAGTTCTTC.

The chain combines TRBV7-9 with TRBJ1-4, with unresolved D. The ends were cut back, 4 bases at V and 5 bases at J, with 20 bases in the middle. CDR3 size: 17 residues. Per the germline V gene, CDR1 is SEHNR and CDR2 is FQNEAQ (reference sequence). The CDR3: CASSSPWQASPNEKLFF. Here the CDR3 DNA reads TGTGCCAGCAGCTCCCCCTGGCAGGCCTCTCCGAATGAAAAACTGTTTTTT. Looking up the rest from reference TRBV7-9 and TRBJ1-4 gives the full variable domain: DTGVSQNPRHKITKRGQNVTFRCDPISEHNRLYWYRQTLGQGPEFLTYFQNEAQLEKSRLLSDRFSAERPKGSFSTLEIQRTEQGDSAMYLCASSSPWQASPNEKLFFGSGTQLSVL.

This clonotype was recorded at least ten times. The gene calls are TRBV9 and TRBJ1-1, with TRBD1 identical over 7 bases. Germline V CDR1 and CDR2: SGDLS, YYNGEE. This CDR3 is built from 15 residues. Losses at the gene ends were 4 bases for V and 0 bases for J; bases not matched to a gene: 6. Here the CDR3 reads CASSPGTVMNTEAFF. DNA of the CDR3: TGTGCCAGCAGCCCCGGGACAGTCATGAACACTGAAGCTTTCTTT.

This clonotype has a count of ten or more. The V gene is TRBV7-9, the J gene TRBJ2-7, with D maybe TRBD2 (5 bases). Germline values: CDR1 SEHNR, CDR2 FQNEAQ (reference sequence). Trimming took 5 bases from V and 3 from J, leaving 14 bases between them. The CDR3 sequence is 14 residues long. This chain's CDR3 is CASSPSGGRYEQYF. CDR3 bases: TGTGCCAGCAGCCCCTCCGGAGGACGCTACGAGCAGTACTTC.